Below, 15 T cell receptor beta chains from the same sample are listed, as sequenced in a study of T cell changes during pregnancy in multiple sclerosis. Here immunoSEQ multiplex PCR was the method, and the copy in TCRdb shows in-frame clones only, minus some. The data hold 30,000 to 40,000 clones, with about nine tenths observed a single time. The sample here was CD8+ T cells from peripheral blood mononuclear cells, taken before pregnancy. All receptors derive from a female donor with multiple sclerosis, enrolled in a pregnancy study.

The V gene is TRBV5-5, the J gene TRBJ1-4; 7 bases align to TRBD1. Germline-derived CDR1 and CDR2 are SGHKS and YYEKEE (reference sequence). This CDR3 spans 19 amino acids. The V and J ends lost 7 bases and 0 bases, in that order; junction bases with no gene match: 18. CDR3 in amino acids: CASPRGPGQKIATNEKLFF. CDR3 DNA sequence: TGTGCCAGCCCTAGAGGCCCGGGACAGAAAATTGCAACTAATGAAAAACTGTTTTTT.

This chain connects TRBV11-3 to TRBJ1-1; D unclear. V lost 0 bases and J 3 bases, leaving 14 bases between the germline ends. This CDR3 contains 16 residues. Germline CDR1 is SGHNT and CDR2 is YENEEA. The CDR3 here is CASSLEGVISDTEAFF. In DNA form, the CDR3 reads TGTGCCAGCAGCTTAGAGGGAGTTATTAGTGACACTGAAGCTTTCTTT.

By share, this clone ranks as medium-sized. The chain joins TRBV7-9 to TRBJ2-1, with D maybe TRBD1 (5 bases). V was clipped by 4 bases and J by 5 bases, with 15 bases between them. This CDR3 comprises 15 residues. Germline V gene lookup returns CDR1 SEHNR and CDR2 FQNEAQ (reference sequence). The CDR3 DNA is TGTGCCAGCAGCTCGGCCAGGGTGATTGACAATGAGCAGTTCTTC. It encodes CASSSARVIDNEQFF. Full variable domain (rest looked up from reference TRBV7-9 and TRBJ2-1): DTGVSQNPRHKITKRGQNVTFRCDPISEHNRLYWYRQTLGQGPEFLTYFQNEAQLEKSRLLSDRFSAERPKGSFSTLEIQRTEQGDSAMYLCASSSARVIDNEQFFGPGTRLTVL.

This clone was seen once. The chain has TRBV28 and TRBJ2-3; D is uncertain. The CDR3 length is 12 residues. V lost 6 bases and J 9 bases, leaving 13 bases between the germline ends. Germline assignment: CDR1 MDHEN and CDR2 SYDVKM. CDR3 residues: CASSYGSGTQYF. The CDR3 DNA reads as TGTGCCAGCAGCTACGGATCCGGGACGCAGTATTTT.

CDR3 protein: CASRRGEKLFF. CDR3 sequence (DNA): TGTGCCAGCAGACGGGGTGAAAAACTGTTTTTT. V gene TRBV28 combines with J gene TRBJ1-4; D is ambiguous. The CDR3 is 11 amino acids. The V end lost 6 bases, the J end lost 7 bases, and 6 bases lay between the germline ends. Germline loops: CDR1 MDHEN, CDR2 SYDVKM.

This rearrangement joins TRBV11-2 to TRBJ2-1, with D perhaps TRBD1 (6 bases). Per germline, CDR1 SGHAT and CDR2 FQNNGV. Trimming pared 10 bases from V and 8 bases from J, leaving 18 bases between. The CDR3 runs 13 residues. The CDR3 sequence: CATEWTASDEQFF. CDR3 DNA sequence: TGTGCCACCGAATGGACAGCGAGCGATGAGCAGTTCTTC.

The V and J genes are TRBV7-3 and TRBJ2-7, with a weak D call TRBD2 (7 bases). The CDR3 spans 15 residues. The V gene's germline CDR1 is SGHTA and CDR2 FQGTGA. Trimming pared 5 bases from V and 0 bases from J, leaving 14 bases between. The CDR3 DNA follows: TGTGCCAGCAGCCTAGGGGGGGAAAGCTCCTACGAGCAGTACTTC. Amino acids: CASSLGGESSYEQYF.

The rearrangement uses TRBV10-3 and TRBJ2-5; possibly TRBD1 for D (6 bases). V shed 2 bases and J shed 4 bases, with 20 bases lying between them. The CDR3 extends over 17 amino acids. Germline assignment: CDR1 ENHRY and CDR2 SYGVKD. CDR3 loop: CAISEGLKGEGGETQYF. The CDR3 DNA sequence: TGTGCCATCAGTGAGGGACTCAAGGGCGAAGGGGGAGAGACCCAGTACTTC.

The chain carries TRBV6-5 and TRBJ1-1, with D possibly matching TRBD1 (6 bases). V was pared by 7 bases and J by 7 bases, with 16 bases between. The CDR3 has 13 residues. The V gene's germline CDR1 is MNHEY and CDR2 SVGAGI. The CDR3 sequence is CASIHGTKNEAFF. The CDR3 nucleotides are TGTGCCAGCATCCACGGGACAAAGAATGAAGCTTTCTTT.

The chain is built from TRBV11-2 and TRBJ2-1; 7 positions match TRBD2. J was trimmed by 7 bases and V by 3 bases; bases with no gene match: 3. Germline V gene lookup returns CDR1 SGHAT and CDR2 FQNNGV. The CDR3 covers 13 residues. The CDR3 loop reads CASSLGTINEQFF. The DNA of the CDR3 is TGTGCCAGCAGCTTGGGGACTATAAATGAGCAGTTCTTC.

The chain links TRBV27 to TRBJ1-4; D might be TRBD1 (5 bases). Trimming removed 5 bases at V and 6 bases at J, with 10 bases between. CDR3 length: 13 residues. From germline, CDR1 is MNHEY and CDR2 SMNVEV (reference sequence). As DNA, the CDR3 is TGTGCCAGCAGTCCGGACAAGGATGAAAAACTGTTTTTT. Its protein product is CASSPDKDEKLFF.

This clone was seen more than once but under ten times. The CDR3 nucleotides are TGTGCCAGCAGCCTTGGGACTAACTACGAGCAGTACTTC. Protein: CASSLGTNYEQYF. V and J are TRBV7-3 and TRBJ2-7; 7 bases match TRBD2. CDR3 length: 13 residues. Germline lookup yields CDR1 SGHTA and CDR2 FQGTGA. The V segment lost 5 bases and the J segment 3 bases; nucleotides outside the gene matches: 4.

V and J are TRBV28 and TRBJ2-1; 9 positions match TRBD2. J gave up 4 bases and V 3 bases, and 1 base lay outside the gene matches. The CDR3 extends over 14 amino acids. In germline, CDR1 is MDHEN, CDR2 SYDVKM. DNA of the CDR3: TGTGCCAGCAGTTTGCGGGAGGGTTACAATGAGCAGTTCTTC. Its protein is CASSLREGYNEQFF.

The chain recombines TRBV30 with TRBJ2-2; a weak D match, TRBD2 (5 bases). Germline V gives CDR1 GTSNPN, CDR2 SVGIG (reference sequence). Trimming removed 0 bases from V and 0 bases from J, with 11 bases in between. There are 16 residues in the CDR3. CDR3 amino acids: CAWSVQWGANTGELFF. CDR3 sequence (DNA): TGTGCCTGGAGTGTACAGTGGGGAGCGAACACCGGGGAGCTGTTTTTT.

The rearrangement joins TRBV27 to TRBJ2-1; 9 bases map to TRBD2. This CDR3 has 16 amino acids. After removal of 5 bases from V and 1 base from J, the junction contained 6 bases not matched to a gene. Germline V gene data show CDR1 as MNHEY and CDR2 as SMNVEV (reference sequence). The CDR3 DNA reads as TGTGCCAGCAGTCGACTCCTAGCGGGATCCTACAATGAGCAGTTCTTC. The encoded protein is CASSRLLAGSYNEQFF.